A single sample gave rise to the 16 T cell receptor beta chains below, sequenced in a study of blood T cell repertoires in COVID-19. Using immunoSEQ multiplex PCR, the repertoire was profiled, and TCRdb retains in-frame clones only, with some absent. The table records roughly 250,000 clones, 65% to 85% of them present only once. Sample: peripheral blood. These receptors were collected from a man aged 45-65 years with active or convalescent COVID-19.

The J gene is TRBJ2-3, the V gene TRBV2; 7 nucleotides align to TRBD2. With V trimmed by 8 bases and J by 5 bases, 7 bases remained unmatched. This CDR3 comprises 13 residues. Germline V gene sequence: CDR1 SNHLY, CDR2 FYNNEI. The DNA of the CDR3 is TGTGCCAGCGGCGGGACTACGGTAGATACGCAGTATTTT. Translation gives CASGGTTVDTQYF. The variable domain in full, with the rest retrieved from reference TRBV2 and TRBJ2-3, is EPEVTQTPSHQVTQMGQEVILRCVPISNHLYFYWYRQILGQKVEFLVSFYNNEISEKSEIFDDQFSVERPDGSNFTLKIRSTKLEDSAMYFCASGGTTVDTQYFGPGTRLTVL.

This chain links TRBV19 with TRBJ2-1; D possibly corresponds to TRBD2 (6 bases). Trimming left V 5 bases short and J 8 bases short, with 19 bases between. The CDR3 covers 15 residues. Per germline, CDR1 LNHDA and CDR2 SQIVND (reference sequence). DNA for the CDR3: TGTGCCAGTAGTGCTCGGGACTCCCCGTGGGATGAGCAGTTCTTC. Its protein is CASSARDSPWDEQFF.

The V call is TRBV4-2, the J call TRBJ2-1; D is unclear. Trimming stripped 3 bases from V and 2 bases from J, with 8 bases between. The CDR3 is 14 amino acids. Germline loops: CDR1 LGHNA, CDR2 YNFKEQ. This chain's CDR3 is CASSQAMTYNEQFF. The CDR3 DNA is TGTGCCAGCAGCCAGGCAATGACCTACAATGAGCAGTTCTTC.

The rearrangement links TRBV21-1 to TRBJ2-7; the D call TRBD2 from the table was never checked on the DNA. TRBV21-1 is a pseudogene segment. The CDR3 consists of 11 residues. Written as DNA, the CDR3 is TGTGCCGGGGGGGACAACTACGAGCAGTACTTC. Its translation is CAGGDNYEQYF.

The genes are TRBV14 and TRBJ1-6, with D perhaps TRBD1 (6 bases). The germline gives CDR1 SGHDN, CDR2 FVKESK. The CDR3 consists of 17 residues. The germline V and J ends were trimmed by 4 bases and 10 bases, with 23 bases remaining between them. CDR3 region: CASSLRGAGATYSPLHF. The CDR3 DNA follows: TGTGCCAGCAGCCTACGAGGCGCGGGGGCAACGTACTCACCCCTCCACTTT.

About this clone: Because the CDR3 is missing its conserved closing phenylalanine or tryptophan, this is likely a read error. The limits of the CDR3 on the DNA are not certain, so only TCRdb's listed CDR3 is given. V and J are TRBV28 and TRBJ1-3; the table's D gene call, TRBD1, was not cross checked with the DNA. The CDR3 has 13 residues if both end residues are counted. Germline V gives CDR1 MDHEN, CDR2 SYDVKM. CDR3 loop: CASSSGTRDRECL.

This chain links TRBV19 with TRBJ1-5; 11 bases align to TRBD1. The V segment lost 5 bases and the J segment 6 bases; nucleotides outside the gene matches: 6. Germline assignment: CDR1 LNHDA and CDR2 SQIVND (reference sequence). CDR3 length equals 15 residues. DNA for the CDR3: TGTGCCAGTAGTCGGGACAGGGGGTTGAGTCAGCCCCAGCATTTT. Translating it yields CASSRDRGLSQPQHF.

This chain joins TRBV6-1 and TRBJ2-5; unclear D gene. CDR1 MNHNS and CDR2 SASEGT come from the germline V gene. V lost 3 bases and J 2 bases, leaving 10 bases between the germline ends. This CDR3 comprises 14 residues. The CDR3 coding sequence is TGTGCCAGCAGTGAGGCAGTGACACAAGAGACCCAGTACTTC. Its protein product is CASSEAVTQETQYF.

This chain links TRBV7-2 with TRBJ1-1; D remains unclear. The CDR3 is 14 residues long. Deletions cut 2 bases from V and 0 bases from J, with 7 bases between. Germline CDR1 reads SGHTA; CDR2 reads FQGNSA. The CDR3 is CASSLQILNTEAFF. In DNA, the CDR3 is TGTGCCAGCAGCTTACAGATTCTGAACACTGAAGCTTTCTTT.

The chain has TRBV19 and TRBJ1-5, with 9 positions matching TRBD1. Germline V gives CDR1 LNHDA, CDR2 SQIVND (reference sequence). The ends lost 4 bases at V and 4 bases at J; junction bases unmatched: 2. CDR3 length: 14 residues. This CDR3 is CASSRGQGNQPQHF. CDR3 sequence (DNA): TGTGCCAGTAGTAGAGGACAGGGGAATCAGCCCCAGCATTTT.

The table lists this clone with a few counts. CDR3 sequence reads: CASSFRGERFYEQYF. The CDR3 bases are TGTGCCAGCAGCTTTCGTGGGGAGCGGTTCTACGAGCAGTACTTC. This sequence joins TRBV7-2 and TRBJ2-7, with D tentatively TRBD2 (5 bases). The V and J ends lost 3 bases and 3 bases respectively, with 15 bases between them. CDR3 length: 15 amino acids. Germline assignment: CDR1 SGHTA and CDR2 FQGNSA.

The CDR3 DNA reads as TGTGCCAGCAGTTTATCCTTCGGACAGGGCGAGAATGAGCAGTTCTTC. It translates to CASSLSFGQGENEQFF. The V gene is TRBV27, the J gene TRBJ2-1, with 8 nucleotides matching TRBD1. Germline V gene sequence: CDR1 MNHEY, CDR2 SMNVEV (reference sequence). Germline trimming cut 0 bases from V and 7 bases from J; bases unmatched to any gene: 8. The CDR3 runs to 16 residues.

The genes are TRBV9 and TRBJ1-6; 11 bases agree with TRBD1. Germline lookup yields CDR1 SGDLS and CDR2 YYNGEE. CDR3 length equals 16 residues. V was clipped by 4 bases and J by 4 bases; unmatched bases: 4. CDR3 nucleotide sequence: TGTGCCAGCAGCCCCGGGGACAGGGGGTATAATTCACCCCTCCACTTT. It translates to CASSPGDRGYNSPLHF.

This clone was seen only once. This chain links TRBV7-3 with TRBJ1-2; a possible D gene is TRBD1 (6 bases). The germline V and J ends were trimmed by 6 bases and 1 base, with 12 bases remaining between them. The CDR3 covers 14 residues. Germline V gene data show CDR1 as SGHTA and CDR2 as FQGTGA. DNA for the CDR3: TGTGCCAGCAGTACAGGGCAGGGTAACTATGGCTACACCTTC. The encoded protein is CASSTGQGNYGYTF.

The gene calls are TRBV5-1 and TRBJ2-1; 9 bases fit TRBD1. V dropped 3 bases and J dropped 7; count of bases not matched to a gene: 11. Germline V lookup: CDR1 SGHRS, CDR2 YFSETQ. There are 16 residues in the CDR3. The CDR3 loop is CASSSAPGQGSNEQFF. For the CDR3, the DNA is TGCGCCAGCAGCTCAGCTCCGGGACAGGGTAGTAATGAGCAGTTCTTC.

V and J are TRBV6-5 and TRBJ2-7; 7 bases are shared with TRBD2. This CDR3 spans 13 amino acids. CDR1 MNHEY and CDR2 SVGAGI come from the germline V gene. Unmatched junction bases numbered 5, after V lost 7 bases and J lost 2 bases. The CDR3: CASIAAGTYEQYF. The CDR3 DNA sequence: TGTGCCAGCATCGCAGCGGGGACCTACGAGCAGTACTTC.